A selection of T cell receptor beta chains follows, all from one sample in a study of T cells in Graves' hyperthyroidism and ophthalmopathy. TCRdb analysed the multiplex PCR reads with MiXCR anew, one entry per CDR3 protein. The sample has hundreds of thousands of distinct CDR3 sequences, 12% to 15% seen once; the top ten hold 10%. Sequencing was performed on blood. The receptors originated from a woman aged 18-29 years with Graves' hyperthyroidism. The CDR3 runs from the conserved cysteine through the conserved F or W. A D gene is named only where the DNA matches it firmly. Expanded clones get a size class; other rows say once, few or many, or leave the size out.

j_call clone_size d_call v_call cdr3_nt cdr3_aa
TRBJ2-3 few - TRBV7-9 TGTGCCAGCAGAATAACAGGGATGATGGCAGATACGCAGTATTTT CASRITGMMADTQYF
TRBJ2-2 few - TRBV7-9 TGTGCCAGCAGCTCGTACAGCGGGGAGCTGTTTTTT CASSSYSGELFF
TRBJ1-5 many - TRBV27 TGTGCCAGCAGTTTCCGGGACAGCAATCAGCCCCAGCATTTT CASSFRDSNQPQHF
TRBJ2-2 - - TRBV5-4 TGTGCCAGCAGCTTAAGATCCGACACCGGGGAGCTGTTTTTT CASSLRSDTGELFF
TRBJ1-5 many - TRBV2 TGTGCCAGCAGTGCCCAGGGCAGGGTTAGCAATCAGCCCCAGCATTTT CASSAQGRVSNQPQHF
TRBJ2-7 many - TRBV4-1 TGCGCCAGCAGCCAAGAGAGCGTCCGCTCTACCCGCTACGAGCAGTACTTC CASSQESVRSTRYEQYF
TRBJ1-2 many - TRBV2 TGTGCCAGCAGTGCCCGCCGGGACTATGGCTACACCTTC CASSARRDYGYTF
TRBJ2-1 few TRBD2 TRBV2 TGTGCCAGCAGGGGGATGACTAGCGGGAGGGCCAGATTGTACAATGAGCAGTTCTTC CASRGMTSGRARLYNEQFF
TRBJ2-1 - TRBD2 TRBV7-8 TGTGCCAGCAGCGAATCCTCGGGACTAGCGGTGAGTCGGTCCTACAATGAGCAGTTCTTC CASSESSGLAVSRSYNEQFF
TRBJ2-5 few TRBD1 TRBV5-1 TGCGCCAGCAGCTTGGTGGACAGGGAAGAGACCCAGTACTTC CASSLVDREETQYF
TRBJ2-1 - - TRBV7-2 TGTGCCAGCAGCTCGAGCGGAGGGGGGGACTACAATGAGCAGTTCTTC CASSSSGGGDYNEQFF
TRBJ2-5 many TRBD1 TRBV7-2 TGTGCCAGCACCTCAGGGACGAGGACAGGTAGCAGGTCCCAGTACTTC CASTSGTRTGSRSQYF
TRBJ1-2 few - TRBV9 TGTGCCAGCAGCCACCCGGTGAAGAACTATGGCTACACCTTC CASSHPVKNYGYTF
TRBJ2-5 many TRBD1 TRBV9 TGTGCCAGCAGCGCCCGGACAGGGGAGACCCAGTACTTC CASSARTGETQYF
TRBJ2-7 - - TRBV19 TGTGCCAGTAGTCGAACAGGGATCGGGACCTACGAGCAGTACTTC CASSRTGIGTYEQYF
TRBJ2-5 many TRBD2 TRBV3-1 TGTGCCAGCAGCCAAGGCGGGGGAGCGGGAGGCGGGGAGACCCAGTACTTC CASSQGGGAGGGETQYF
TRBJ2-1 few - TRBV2 TGTGCCAGCAGCGCGACGGAGAGCTCCTACAATGAGCAGTTCTTC CASSATESSYNEQFF
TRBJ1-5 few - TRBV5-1 TGCGCCAGCAGCTTAGTACCAGGAAGCAATCAGCCCCAGCATTTT CASSLVPGSNQPQHF
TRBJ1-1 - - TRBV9 TGTGCCAGCAGCGAGGCGGACAGCTATAACACTGAAGCTTTCTTT CASSEADSYNTEAFF
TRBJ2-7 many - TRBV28 TGTGCCAGCAGTCAAGTCCTCGGAACCTACGAGCAGTACTTC CASSQVLGTYEQYF
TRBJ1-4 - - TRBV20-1 TGCAGTGCTAGTGGTCCCAGGGTTGGTGTCGAAAAACTGTTTTTT CSASGPRVGVEKLFF
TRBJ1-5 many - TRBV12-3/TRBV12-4 TGTGCCAGCAGAAGAGGGGTGAATCAGCCCCAGCATTTT CASRRGVNQPQHF
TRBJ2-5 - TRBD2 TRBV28 TGTGCCAGCATCGAGACTAGCGGGAGAGGGCACCAAGAGACCCAGTACTTC CASIETSGRGHQETQYF
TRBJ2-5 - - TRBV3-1 TGTGCCAGCAGCCCCATAGAAGGGACCCAGTACTTC CASSPIEGTQYF
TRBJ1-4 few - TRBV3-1 TGTGCCAGCAACCGTGTTGGTATGGGAGAAAAACTGTTTTTT CASNRVGMGEKLFF
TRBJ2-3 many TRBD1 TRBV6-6 TGTGCCAGCAGTTACTCGAAGGGGGCGCTGGGAGATACGCAGTATTTT CASSYSKGALGDTQYF
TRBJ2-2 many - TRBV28 TGTGCCAGCAGTTTAACTGACACAATCCGGGACACTGCGAACACCGGGGAGCTGTTTTTT CASSLTDTIRDTANTGELFF
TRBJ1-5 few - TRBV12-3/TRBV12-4 TGTGCCAGCAGCGCCGATTGGACTCAACTCGGAAATCAGCCCCAGCATTTT CASSADWTQLGNQPQHF
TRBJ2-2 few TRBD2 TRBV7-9 TGTGCCAGCAGCTTGGGACTAGATGGGACCGGGGAGCTGTTTTTT CASSLGLDGTGELFF
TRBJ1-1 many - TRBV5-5 TGTGCCAGCAGCTTGGAACAGGGGAACACTGAAGCTTTCTTT CASSLEQGNTEAFF
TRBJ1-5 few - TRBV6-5 TGTGCCAGCAGTTCCCGGAGTCGGAATCAGCCCCAGCATTTT CASSSRSRNQPQHF
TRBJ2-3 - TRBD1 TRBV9 TGTGCCAGCAGCTGGGACAGTCGCACAGATACGCAGTATTTT CASSWDSRTDTQYF
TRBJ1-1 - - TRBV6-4 TGTGCCAGCCCCAGCCGGGGGGGTGAAGCTTTCTTT CASPSRGGEAFF
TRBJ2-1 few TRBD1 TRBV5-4 TGTGCCAGCAGCCTCCTCCAGGGGGACAATGAGCAGTTCTTC CASSLLQGDNEQFF
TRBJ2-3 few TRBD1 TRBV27 TGTGCCAGCAGTTTAAACAGGGGAGATACGCAGTATTTT CASSLNRGDTQYF
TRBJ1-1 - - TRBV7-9 TGTGCCAGCAGCGATACACGGAACACTGAAGCTTTCTTT CASSDTRNTEAFF
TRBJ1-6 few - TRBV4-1 TGCGCCAGCAGCCAAGGGGGCGTGAGCTCCTATAATTCACCCCTCCACTTT CASSQGGVSSYNSPLHF
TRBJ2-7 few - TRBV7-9 TGTGCCAGCAGCCTCCGGGACACTCCGGACGAGCAGTACTTC CASSLRDTPDEQYF
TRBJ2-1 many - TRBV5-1 TGCGCCAGCAGCTGGGGGAACTCCTACAATGAGCAGTTCTTC CASSWGNSYNEQFF
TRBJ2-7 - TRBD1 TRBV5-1 TGCACCAGCAGCCGGACAGGAACCTACGAGCAGTACTTC CTSSRTGTYEQYF
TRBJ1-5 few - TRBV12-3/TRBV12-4 TGTGCCAGCAGTCCGCAGGGGCGGCATCAGCCCCAGCATTTT CASSPQGRHQPQHF
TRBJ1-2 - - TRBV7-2 TGTGCCAGCAGCTATTTACCAGCTAACTATGGCTACACCTTC CASSYLPANYGYTF
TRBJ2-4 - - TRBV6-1 TGTGCCAGCAAAACACCCTCCCCTAAAAACATTCAGTACTTC CASKTPSPKNIQYF
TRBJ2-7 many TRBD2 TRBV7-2 TGTGCCAGCAGCTACCCTCAGCGGGAGGGCCAATACGAGCAGTACTTC CASSYPQREGQYEQYF
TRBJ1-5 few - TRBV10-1 TGCGCCAGCAGACAAACAGGGCCGATGTGCAATCAGCCCCAGCATTTT CASRQTGPMCNQPQHF